Listed below are T cell receptor beta chains from one sample, sequenced in a study of blood T cells in healthy people across ages. TCRdb re-derived calls from the 5' RACE reads in MiXCR, one entry per CDR3 protein. The sample gives approximately 800,000 distinct CDR3 sequences, just over 55% of which show up once; roughly 26% is in the top ten. The sequenced sample consisted of blood. The receptors derive from a man aged 35 to 55 in good health. CDR3s include the opening cysteine and the closing phenylalanine or tryptophan.

v_gene	j_gene	CDR3aa
TRBV5-5	TRBJ2-7	CASSFQQGLSYEQYF
TRBV12-3/TRBV12-4	TRBJ2-3	CASSLPRFSTDTQYF
TRBV28	TRBJ2-1	CASSFRTSGNEQFF
TRBV7-9	TRBJ2-4	CASSTQAKNIQYF
TRBV6-5	TRBJ2-7	CASSYRDRGIGEQYF
TRBV5-1	TRBJ2-5	CASSIYRGRMEETQYF
TRBV4-2	TRBJ2-5	CASGLGDQETQYF
TRBV7-2	TRBJ2-1	CASSSEGLAGGHNEQFF
TRBV11-2	TRBJ2-7	CASSTMGQGREQYF
TRBV29-1	TRBJ2-1	CSVNLEPGREQFF
TRBV6-2/TRBV6-3	TRBJ2-5	CASSQTRSFRALGETQYF
TRBV28	TRBJ1-1	CASSLEGVGDGTEAFF
TRBV12-3/TRBV12-4	.	CASSRHSGRAGETQYF
TRBV4-3	TRBJ2-7	CASSQDRVSPYEQYF
TRBV7-2	TRBJ2-1	CASSLASGGAGNEQFF
TRBV4-1	TRBJ2-3	CASSQDWDLDTQYF
TRBV20-1	TRBJ2-5	CSAREEMAETQYF
TRBV6-1	.	CASSPNRGRETQYF
TRBV6-5	TRBJ2-3	CATPRLENLGADTQYF
TRBV20-1	TRBJ2-5	CSAQKPLAGGKETQYF
TRBV29-1	TRBJ2-7	CSTRDRGYEQYF
TRBV10-3	TRBJ1-6	CAISEADSPLHF
TRBV12-3/TRBV12-4	TRBJ2-3	CASSIQRSWDTQYF
TRBV5-6	TRBJ2-5	CASSFRTSGGEETQYF
TRBV5-1	TRBJ2-5	CASSLGDTEETQYF
TRBV3-1	TRBJ2-3	CASSQELAGATQYF
TRBV5-5	TRBJ1-5	CASSLQGARRSNQPQHF
TRBV2	TRBJ1-5	CASTDRGFQPQHF
TRBV28	TRBJ2-4	CASSSRRILAKNIQYF
TRBV5-5	TRBJ2-7	CVSSSTLSDEQYF
TRBV20-1	TRBJ2-7	CSALTSGRDDEQYF
TRBV20-1	TRBJ2-1	CSAPDRGYNEQFF
TRBV29-1	TRBJ2-1	CSVENSEGPNEQFF
TRBV4-3	TRBJ2-1	CASSQEETNPYNEQFF
TRBV20-1	TRBJ2-7	CSARDWGDDEQYF
TRBV6-6	TRBJ1-1	CASSYEDQSPEAFF
TRBV7-6	TRBJ2-7	CASSLEVGYEQYF
TRBV20-1	TRBJ2-5	CSASPETSRQETQYF
TRBV20-1	TRBJ2-7	CSASAQGRYEQYF
TRBV7-2	TRBJ2-5	CASSLTRPETQYF
TRBV25-1	TRBJ1-4	CASSEMVGTAPFAFNEKLFF
TRBV6-1	.	CASRHERGEQYF
TRBV20-1	TRBJ2-5	CSARLPKGMIQETQYF
TRBV25-1	TRBJ2-5	CASSEYLAGRDETQYF
TRBV27	TRBJ1-2	CASSSLGQGVANYGYTF
TRBV2	TRBJ2-3	CASKSNTDTQYF
TRBV18	TRBJ2-7	CASSPSMGTSLNEQYF
TRBV5-1	TRBJ1-6	CASSLDEGENSPLHF
TRBV20-1	TRBJ2-7	CSAGTANGYEQYF
TRBV6-6	TRBJ2-5	CASSYSQLEQYF